This entry lists 30 T cell receptor beta chains sequenced from one sample in a study of blood T cell repertoires in COVID-19. Repertoires were generated with immunoSEQ multiplex PCR, while TCRdb's copy carries only in-frame clones and drops some. The sample lists 55,000 to 75,000 clones, 70% to 85% occurring once. The material sequenced was peripheral blood. The receptors were gathered from an older man with acute or convalescent COVID-19.

The rearrangement joins TRBV5-1 to TRBJ2-1, with TRBD2 matching 11 bases. V shed 0 bases, J shed 3 bases, and the junction held 8 bases outside the gene matches. The CDR3 has 18 residues. CDR1 is SGHRS, CDR2 YFSETQ, per germline. The CDR3 DNA sequence: TGCGCCAGCAGCTTGGCACTAGCGGGAGAATCGGGCTACAATGAGCAGTTCTTC. Protein: CASSLALAGESGYNEQFF.

A single count supports this clone. The rearrangement joins TRBV4-3 to TRBJ1-6; D is uncertain. This CDR3 has 18 amino acids. V lost 4 bases and J lost 0, with 16 bases in between. Germline V gene data show CDR1 as LGHNA and CDR2 as YSLEER. CDR3 sequence (DNA): TGCGCCAGCAGCCCACTTCCACCCGAAAACTCCTATAATTCACCCCTCCACTTT. This codes for CASSPLPPENSYNSPLHF.

This chain joins TRBV6-5 and TRBJ2-3, with TRBD1 identical over 9 bases. The ends lost 6 bases at V and 5 bases at J; junction bases unmatched: 9. The germline V gene encodes CDR1 MNHEY and CDR2 SVGAGI. The CDR3 has 15 residues. CDR3 sequence reads: CASREDRGWGDTQYF. In DNA, the CDR3 is TGTGCCAGCAGGGAGGACAGGGGATGGGGAGATACGCAGTATTTT.

This clone was detected once. This chain connects TRBV27 to TRBJ2-1; TRBD2 matches 7 bases. There are 16 residues in the CDR3. The junction had 15 bases not matched to a gene; V was cut back by 6 bases and J by 7 bases. Germline V gene lookup returns CDR1 MNHEY and CDR2 SMNVEV (reference sequence). The chain's CDR3 is CASSAKEAGYGNEQFF. The DNA of the CDR3 is TGTGCCAGCAGCGCCAAGGAAGCGGGGTACGGTAATGAGCAGTTCTTC.

The chain has TRBV3-1 (or the pseudogene TRBV3-2) and TRBJ2-7; 7 bases match TRBD2. The CDR3 is made up of 16 amino acids. Germline trimming cut 0 bases from V and 5 bases from J; bases unmatched to any gene: 10. Germline loops: CDR1 LGHDT, CDR2 YNNKEL (reference sequence). CDR3 coding DNA: TGTGCCAGCAGCCAAGATTGGGGCGGGAGCTTAGACGAGCAGTACTTC. This translates into CASSQDWGGSLDEQYF.

The chain carries TRBV18 and TRBJ2-7; 7 nucleotides match TRBD2. V lost 3 bases, J lost 2 bases, and 10 bases stayed unmatched. Germline assignment: CDR1 KGHSH and CDR2 LQKENI. There are 16 residues in the CDR3. This chain's CDR3 is CASSPPSGRGTYEQYF. The DNA of the CDR3 is TGTGCCAGCTCACCCCCCTCGGGGAGGGGAACCTACGAGCAGTACTTC.

V gene TRBV19 combines with J gene TRBJ2-1; 9 bases line up with TRBD2. Germline values: CDR1 LNHDA, CDR2 SQIVND (reference sequence). The V gene end was trimmed by 3 bases and the J gene end by 7 bases; junction bases not matched to a gene: 7. This CDR3 spans 15 amino acids. The CDR3 protein is CASSIGAGGGNEQFF. DNA of the CDR3: TGTGCCAGTAGTATCGGGGCGGGAGGGGGAAATGAGCAGTTCTTC.

The chain combines TRBV13 with TRBJ1-5, with 12 bases identical to TRBD1. The CDR3 is 15 residues long. V gave up 5 bases and J gave up 6 bases; unmatched junction bases: 5. Germline V CDR1 and CDR2: PRHDT, FYEKMQ (reference sequence). CDR3 protein: CASSMGQGAFQPQHF. Here the CDR3 DNA reads TGTGCCAGCAGCATGGGACAGGGGGCTTTTCAGCCCCAGCATTTT.

In regard to this clone: At one boundary the junction diverges from the germline segment, which might be a read error. The chain recombines TRBV20-1 with TRBJ1-2; TRBD1 aligns across 9 bases. Germline lookup yields CDR1 DFQATT and CDR2 SNEGSKA (reference sequence). The CDR3 is made up of 11 amino acids. CDR3 DNA sequence: TGCAGTGCTCTCCGGGACAGGGAGCACGCCTTC. It is translated as CSALRDREHAF.

The chain carries TRBV7-8 and TRBJ1-3, with D hard to call. The CDR3 covers 14 residues. Per the germline V gene, CDR1 is SGHVS and CDR2 is FQNEAQ. V was trimmed by 5 bases and J by 4 bases, leaving 12 bases between them. Written as DNA, the CDR3 is TGTGCCAGCAGCCCAAAGGGAGGAGGAAACACCATATATTTT. This translates into CASSPKGGGNTIYF.

The rearrangement uses TRBV2 and TRBJ1-3, with 7 positions matching TRBD1. The trim removed 6 bases at V and 1 base at J, leaving 3 bases unmatched. In germline, CDR1 is SNHLY, CDR2 FYNNEI. This CDR3 spans 14 amino acids. The CDR3 sequence is CASRTGFSGNTIYF. The CDR3 region has the DNA TGTGCCAGCAGGACAGGGTTTTCTGGAAACACCATATATTTT.

This clone was seen only a few times. The rearrangement links TRBV29-1 to TRBJ2-7, with 9 bases that match TRBD1. The CDR3 is made up of 14 amino acids. V lost 6 bases and J lost 2; bases outside the gene matches: 8. CDR1 is SQVTM and CDR2 is ANQGSEA in the germline V gene. The CDR3 region is CSVSGQGATYEQYF. The CDR3 DNA reads TGCAGCGTATCGGGACAGGGAGCCACCTACGAGCAGTACTTC.

J is TRBJ2-7 and V is TRBV27; D is unresolved. The CDR3 is made up of 13 amino acids. The germline V and J ends were trimmed by 4 bases and 2 bases, with 9 bases remaining between them. Germline V CDR1 and CDR2: MNHEY, SMNVEV (reference sequence). The CDR3 is CASSSLRTYEQYF. The CDR3 DNA reads TGTGCCAGCAGTTCACTGAGGACCTACGAGCAGTACTTC.

The V gene is TRBV9, the J gene TRBJ2-5; 8 bases are a match to TRBD2. Per germline, CDR1 SGDLS and CDR2 YYNGEE. There are 16 residues in the CDR3. V lost 6 bases to trimming and J lost 4 bases; unmatched junction nucleotides: 14. The CDR3 DNA reads TGTGCCAGCAACACACGGGGGGCTAGCGGGTTAGAGACCCAGTACTTC. Translation: CASNTRGASGLETQYF.

The chain links TRBV14 to TRBJ2-7; weak D call: TRBD1 (6 bases). The CDR3 consists of 15 residues. Germline V lookup: CDR1 SGHDN, CDR2 FVKESK. With 1 base removed from V and 5 bases from J, the gap between germline ends came to 15 bases. CDR3 in DNA: TGTGCCAGCAGCCAAGGATTGACAGGATGGGACGAGCAGTACTTC. This sequence encodes CASSQGLTGWDEQYF.

The J gene is TRBJ2-2, the V gene TRBV28, with 12 nucleotides matching TRBD2. The junction had 6 bases not matched to a gene; V was cut back by 2 bases and J by 5 bases. Germline V gene lookup returns CDR1 MDHEN and CDR2 SYDVKM. CDR3 length: 17 amino acids. CDR3 coding DNA: TGTGCCAGCAGTTTACTCCTAGCGGGAGGGGAAACCGGGGAGCTGTTTTTT. It is translated as CASSLLLAGGETGELFF.

The V and J genes are TRBV5-1 and TRBJ1-1; D might be TRBD1 (6 bases). The CDR3 loop spans 14 amino acids. Deletions cut 4 bases from V and 3 bases from J, with 13 bases between. Germline CDR1 reads SGHRS; CDR2 reads YFSETQ. CDR3 nucleotides: TGCGCCAGCAGCGAAAACGGACAGTACACTGAAGCTTTCTTT. Protein product: CASSENGQYTEAFF.

The chain has TRBV7-2 and TRBJ2-1; D may be TRBD2 (6 bases). V lost 3 bases and J 12 bases, leaving 15 bases between the germline ends. The CDR3 is 13 amino acids. The germline CDR1 and CDR2 sequences are SGHTA and FQGNSA. CDR3 sequence: CASSLGLEIRQFF. The CDR3 bases are TGTGCCAGCAGCTTGGGACTGGAGATCCGGCAGTTCTTC.

The V and J genes are TRBV3-1 (or the pseudogene TRBV3-2) and TRBJ2-3; 9 bases are shared with TRBD2. V lost 8 bases, J lost 3 bases, and 3 bases stayed unmatched. The V gene's germline CDR1 is LGHDT and CDR2 YNNKEL (reference sequence). The length of the CDR3 is 13 residues. The CDR3 region is CASRLAATDTQYF. The CDR3 region has the DNA TGTGCCAGCCGACTAGCGGCAACAGATACGCAGTATTTT.

The V gene is TRBV7-3, the J gene TRBJ1-2; 12 bases map to TRBD1. The germline V gene has CDR1 SGHTA and CDR2 FQGTGA. Germline trimming cut 1 base from V and 6 bases from J; bases unmatched to any gene: 6. This CDR3 comprises 16 residues. DNA for the CDR3: TGTGCCAGCAGCTTAAGGGACAGGGGGCAAGGAGATGGCTACACCTTC. Translating gives CASSLRDRGQGDGYTF. Supplemented by reference TRBV7-3 and TRBJ1-2, the full variable domain reads GAGVSQTPSNKVTEKGKYVELRCDPISGHTALYWYRQSLGQGPEFLIYFQGTGAADDSGLPNDRFFAVRPEGSVSTLKIQRTERGDSAVYLCASSLRDRGQGDGYTFGSGTRLTVV.

The CDR3 nucleotides read TGTGCCATCAGTGAGTCGCAGGGACAGGGAAGAGGGACTGAAGCTTTCTTT. The encoded protein is CAISESQGQGRGTEAFF. The V call is TRBV10-3, the J call TRBJ1-1, with 9 bases fitting TRBD1. V was clipped by 0 bases and J by 5 bases; unmatched bases: 10. Germline CDR1 is ENHRY and CDR2 is SYGVKD. CDR3 length: 17 residues.

This clone appeared a single time. V is TRBV29-1 and J is TRBJ2-3; D not resolved. With 4 bases removed from V and 3 bases from J, the gap between germline ends came to 5 bases. CDR1 and CDR2 from the germline V gene are SQVTM and ANQGSEA. The length of the CDR3 is 11 residues. The CDR3 bases are TGCAGCGTTGCCCCGACAGATACGCAGTATTTT. It translates to CSVAPTDTQYF.

The chain is built from TRBV9 and TRBJ1-2; 8 nucleotides match TRBD1. V was pared by 4 bases and J by 2 bases, with 7 bases of the junction left unmatched. The germline V gene has CDR1 SGDLS and CDR2 YYNGEE. The CDR3 is made up of 15 amino acids. For the CDR3, the DNA is TGTGCCAGCAGCCTAGGACAGGGCGCGAACTATGGCTACACCTTC. As protein: CASSLGQGANYGYTF.

This clone is labeled medium-sized. The chain uses TRBV27 and TRBJ1-3; D unresolved. Trimming left V 0 bases short and J 0 bases short, with 9 bases between. The germline gives CDR1 MNHEY, CDR2 SMNVEV (reference sequence). This CDR3 region has 16 residues. CDR3 loop: CASSLSSGYSGNTIYF. CDR3 nucleotide sequence: TGTGCCAGCAGTTTATCATCAGGCTACTCTGGAAACACCATATATTTT.

The chain carries TRBV5-1 and TRBJ1-1; D not resolved. Trimming took 4 bases from V and 6 from J, leaving 22 bases between them. The CDR3 spans 16 residues. Germline V CDR1 and CDR2: SGHRS, YFSETQ. CDR3 in amino acids: CASSRNLGEGDPEAFF. Here the CDR3 DNA reads TGCGCCAGCAGCCGTAATCTAGGAGAGGGTGACCCTGAAGCTTTCTTT.

The genes are TRBV7-2 and TRBJ2-5; TRBD2 aligns across 7 bases. Per germline, CDR1 SGHTA and CDR2 FQGNSA. This CDR3 comprises 14 residues. The junction had 3 bases not matched to a gene; V was cut back by 1 base and J by 4 bases. The CDR3 region has the DNA TGTGCCAGCAGCTTAGGGGCTAGCGGAGAGACCCAGTACTTC. Protein product: CASSLGASGETQYF.

This clone was picked up a small number of times. V and J are TRBV6-1 and TRBJ1-2; 8 bases are a match to TRBD1. The CDR3 sequence is 18 residues long. CDR1 is MNHNS and CDR2 is SASEGT in the germline V gene. V lost 3 bases, J lost 1 base, and 13 bases stayed unmatched. The chain's CDR3 is CASSDTLIIRGHNYGYTF. DNA for the CDR3: TGTGCCAGCAGTGACACCCTCATAATCAGGGGGCATAACTATGGCTACACCTTC.

This sequence joins TRBV19 and TRBJ1-2; perhaps TRBD1 as D (6 bases). In germline, CDR1 is LNHDA, CDR2 SQIVND (reference sequence). Trimming cost V 0 bases and J 4 bases, with 9 bases left between them. The CDR3 totals 14 residues. CDR3 coding DNA: TGTGCCAGTAGTATAGACTGGACAGTCTATGGCTACACCTTC. It codes for CASSIDWTVYGYTF.

The chain couples TRBV3-1 (or the pseudogene TRBV3-2) to TRBJ2-7; D perhaps matches TRBD2 (6 bases). The germline CDR1 and CDR2 sequences are LGHDT and YNNKEL (reference sequence). V lost 4 bases and J 3 bases, leaving 16 bases between the germline ends. This CDR3 contains 15 residues. The CDR3 spells CASSPGDRRDYEQYF. DNA of the CDR3: TGTGCCAGCAGCCCGGGGGACCGTCGGGACTACGAGCAGTACTTC.

The gene calls are TRBV5-4 and TRBJ2-7; the match to TRBD2 covers 8 bases. V lost 2 bases, J lost 3 bases, and 4 bases stayed unmatched. Per the germline V gene, CDR1 is SGHNT and CDR2 is YYREEE (reference sequence). The CDR3 consists of 14 residues. For the CDR3, the DNA is TGTGCCAGCAGCTTAGCGGGAGATGTCTACGAGCAGTACTTC. As protein: CASSLAGDVYEQYF.